These T cell receptor beta chains were read from a single sample in a study of relationships among human T cell subsets. From the multiplex PCR reads, TCRdb called clonotypes with MiXCR, one entry per CDR3 protein. The sample holds 8,500 to 10,000 distinct CDR3 sequences, about 55% seen once. Material: memory T cells sorted from blood. Receptors were obtained from a man aged 35 to 55 in good health. Both conserved end residues are part of each CDR3. The D gene is left open where the match is weak. Not all rows give a size; the values are once, few, many and, for expanded clones, a class.

j_call,d_call,clone_size,v_call,cdr3_nt,cdr3_aa
TRBJ2-5,TRBD2,-,TRBV27,TGTGCCAGCAGCCCTAGCGGCCAAGAGACCCAGTACTTC,CASSPSGQETQYF
TRBJ2-1,TRBD1,-,TRBV20-1,TGCAGTGCTTCCACCGGGACAGCGTACAATGAGCAGTTCTTC,CSASTGTAYNEQFF
TRBJ2-7,TRBD1,-,TRBV28,TGTGCCAGCAGTTTAGGACAGGCCGTTAGAGAGCAGTACTTC,CASSLGQAVREQYF
TRBJ1-1,-,-,TRBV18,TGTGCCAGCTTCCGGGGGCTTTCGGACACTGAAGCTTTCTTT,CASFRGLSDTEAFF
TRBJ1-2,TRBD1,-,TRBV29-1,TGCAGCGTTGGGACAGGGACCGGCGTAGGCTACACCTTC,CSVGTGTGVGYTF
TRBJ2-7,TRBD1,-,TRBV11-2,TGTGCCAGCAGCTTAGGGTCCGTGACAGGGGTCGACGAGCAGTACTTC,CASSLGSVTGVDEQYF
TRBJ1-1,TRBD1,-,TRBV7-9,TGTGCCAGCAGCGGAAGACAGGGGTTCACAGCTTTCTTT,CASSGRQGFTAFF
TRBJ2-3,TRBD1,-,TRBV5-1,TGCGCCAGCAGCCCGACAGGGGGAATAAGAGGCACAGATACGCAGTATTTT,CASSPTGGIRGTDTQYF
TRBJ1-1,-,-,TRBV4-2,TGTGCCAGCGGGGTACTGACGGCGAACACTGAAGCTTTCTTT,CASGVLTANTEAFF
TRBJ2-3,-,-,TRBV7-9,TGTGCCAGCAGCCCCCGTCGACAGGGCACAGATACGCAGTATTTT,CASSPRRQGTDTQYF
TRBJ2-3,TRBD2,once,TRBV7-3,TGTGCCAGCAGTCACCGTGGCGGGAGAGGCCCAGATACGCAGTATTTT,CASSHRGGRGPDTQYF
TRBJ1-5,-,-,TRBV2,TGTGCCAGCAGTGAAACGGGACGGAATCAGCCCCAGCATTTT,CASSETGRNQPQHF
TRBJ2-4,-,-,TRBV11-2,TGTGCCAGCAGCTTAGGCTGGGGGGTCAGCATTCAGTACTTC,CASSLGWGVSIQYF
TRBJ1-1,-,-,TRBV2,TGTGCCAGCACGATGAAGCGCCCTGAAGAAGCTTTCTTT,CASTMKRPEEAFF
TRBJ2-3,-,-,TRBV6-6,TGTGCCAGTTTCGCAGGAGGTACGCAGTATTTT,CASFAGGTQYF
TRBJ1-1,-,-,TRBV11-3,TGTGCCAGCAGCTTGACAGGGAACACTGAAGCTTTCTTT,CASSLTGNTEAFF
TRBJ2-2,TRBD2,few,TRBV28,TGTGCCAGCAGTTTAATGAAACTAGCGACCACCACCGGGGAGCTGTTTTTT,CASSLMKLATTTGELFF
TRBJ1-5,-,-,TRBV30,TGTGCCAGTAGTATGGAGCCGAACGGCAATCAGCCCCAGCATTTT,CASSMEPNGNQPQHF
TRBJ2-5,TRBD1,medium-sized,TRBV29-1,TGCAGCGAAGGGACAGGGAATCAAGAGACCCAGTACTTC,CSEGTGNQETQYF
TRBJ1-6,-,few,TRBV30,TGTGCCTGGAGTGCTGCATCGGGCAGCGGCGGGGCACCCCTCCACTTT,CAWSAASGSGGAPLHF
TRBJ1-5,-,-,TRBV30,TGTGCCTGGAGGCAGCCAGGGGAGAGGAATCAGCCCCAGCATTTT,CAWRQPGERNQPQHF
TRBJ2-3,-,-,TRBV10-3,TGTGCCATCAGTACAGGGTTGAGGGATACGCAGTATTTT,CAISTGLRDTQYF
TRBJ2-1,-,-,TRBV18,TGTGCCAGCCTCGGGGGGCTCGGGAACAATGAGCAGTTCTTC,CASLGGLGNNEQFF
TRBJ1-2,-,-,TRBV12-3/TRBV12-4,TGTGCCAGCAGTTTGGGTCTCGCCGCTTCCTCTAACTATGGCTACACCTTC,CASSLGLAASSNYGYTF
TRBJ1-2,-,-,TRBV12-3/TRBV12-4,TGTGCCAGCAGTTTAGAGGGCTATGGCTACACCTTC,CASSLEGYGYTF
TRBJ1-2,-,-,TRBV6-6,TGTGCCAGCAGTTACTCGGCGGGGGGCTACACCTTC,CASSYSAGGYTF
TRBJ1-1,-,once,TRBV11-2,TGTGCCAGCAGCTCACGAGGGGTAGGGGACACTGAAGCTTTCTTT,CASSSRGVGDTEAFF
TRBJ1-1,-,few,TRBV6-5,TGTGCCAGCAGTTCTCTGCTCGGCAGGAGGAACACTGAAGCTTTCTTT,CASSSLLGRRNTEAFF
TRBJ1-2,TRBD1,-,TRBV2,TGTGCCAGCGGGAGGGACAGGGAGTCCTATGGCTACACCTTC,CASGRDRESYGYTF